The rows below give T cell receptor beta chains drawn from one sample of a study of blood T cell repertoires in COVID-19. The data were produced by immunoSEQ multiplex PCR, yet TCRdb's version contains in-frame clones alone and is incomplete. This table has roughly 97,000 clones, over 75% appearing once. The specimen was peripheral blood. These receptor sequences come from a man in his sixties with acute or convalescent COVID-19. Both conserved end residues are part of each CDR3. The D gene is left open where the match is weak. Clone size, where shown, is once, few, many, or a class for clones that have expanded.

.,TRBV2,TRBJ1-5,TRBD1,TGTGCCAGCTCGCCCTGGGACAGACCTAATCAGCCCCAGCATTTT,CASSPWDRPNQPQHF
.,TRBV10-3,TRBJ1-2,.,TGTGCCATCAGCCCAAAGACAGGCTATGGCTACACCTTC,CAISPKTGYGYTF
.,TRBV5-3,TRBJ1-3,.,TGTGCCAGAAGCCCATGGACAGCTAGGACGAACACCATATATTTT,CARSPWTARTNTIYF
once,TRBV7-9,TRBJ2-5,TRBD2,TGTGCCAGCAGCTCCCCCGGGACTAGCGGGGCGAAAGAGACCCAGTACTTC,CASSSPGTSGAKETQYF
.,TRBV25-1,TRBJ1-1,.,TGTGCCAGCAGTGGCCATCTACTCATGAACACTGAAGCTTTCTTT,CASSGHLLMNTEAFF
.,TRBV2,TRBJ1-1,TRBD1,TGTGCCAGCTCCCCAGGGGGCGGTGGGAACACTGAAGCTTTCTTT,CASSPGGGGNTEAFF
.,TRBV5-1,TRBJ2-2,TRBD1,TGCGCCAGCAGCGGGACAGGGAGCACCGGGGAGCTGTTTTTT,CASSGTGSTGELFF
.,TRBV27,TRBJ1-2,.,TGTGCCAGCAGTTCGGGGACTGAAATCTATGGCTACACCTTC,CASSSGTEIYGYTF
.,TRBV6-6,TRBJ1-3,.,TGTGCCAGCAGTCCCACCCTATTTAACGGGGGGTCTGGAAACACCATATATTTT,CASSPTLFNGGSGNTIYF
.,TRBV5-1,TRBJ2-5,.,TGCGCCAGCAGCTCCCAAGGACTGGGCCAAGAGACCCAGTACTTC,CASSSQGLGQETQYF
.,TRBV11-1,TRBJ1-1,.,TGTGCCAGCAGCTTAAGCCTGAACACTGAAGCTTTCTTT,CASSLSLNTEAFF
.,TRBV5-1,TRBJ1-1,.,TGCGCCAGCAGACCTCAGGCCTCGAACACTGAAGCTTTCTTT,CASRPQASNTEAFF
.,TRBV7-2,TRBJ1-2,TRBD1,TGTGCCAGCAGACCCGGGACAGGTTCTAACTATGGCTACACCTTC,CASRPGTGSNYGYTF
.,TRBV19,TRBJ1-1,.,TGTGCCAGTAGTACGAATGGGGCAGGGTTGAACACTGAAGCTTTCTTT,CASSTNGAGLNTEAFF
.,TRBV5-1,TRBJ2-5,TRBD2,TGCGCCAGCAGCTTCCCATCCCTAGCGGGGGGACATCCTGGAGAGACCCAGTACTTC,CASSFPSLAGGHPGETQYF
.,TRBV29-1,TRBJ1-6,.,TGCAGCGTTTCCCTCGGGGTCCGGGATTCACCCCTCCACTTT,CSVSLGVRDSPLHF
few,TRBV6-5,TRBJ1-1,.,TGTGCCAGCAGTTATCAATGGCAGTTGAACACTGAAGCTTTCTTT,CASSYQWQLNTEAFF
.,TRBV25-1,TRBJ1-2,.,TGTGCCAGCAGTGCGACTTGGGGCTACACCTTC,CASSATWGYTF
.,TRBV2,TRBJ2-3,TRBD1,TGTGCCAGCAGTGGGACAGGTCAGGGGACGCAGTATTTT,CASSGTGQGTQYF
.,TRBV6-5,TRBJ1-5,.,TGTGCCAGCATAAACGAGGATCATAGCAATCAGCCCCAGCATTTT,CASINEDHSNQPQHF
.,TRBV5-6,TRBJ1-2,.,TGTGCCAGCAGCCAGTTATCCACTAACTATGGCTACACCTTC,CASSQLSTNYGYTF
few,TRBV11-2,TRBJ2-7,.,TGTGCCAGCAGCTTAGGGGCGGGGCCGACCTACGAGCAGTACTTC,CASSLGAGPTYEQYF
.,TRBV24-1,TRBJ1-6,TRBD1,TGTGCCACCACGTCGGGACAGGGCCTGTCACCCCTCCACTTT,CATTSGQGLSPLHF
.,TRBV5-4,TRBJ2-5,TRBD2,TGTGCCGGAAGTAGCGGGGGCCAGCCAGAGACCCAGTACTTC,CAGSSGGQPETQYF
.,TRBV18,TRBJ1-1,.,TGTGCCAGCTCACCGACCACAGGGTACCCCGAAGCTTTCTTT,CASSPTTGYPEAFF
.,TRBV7-2,TRBJ2-1,.,TGTGCCAGCAGCTTAGCCAAAAATGAGCAGTTCTTC,CASSLAKNEQFF
.,TRBV27,TRBJ2-2,.,TGTGCCAGCCGGCAGGGTGCGGACGGGGAGCTGTTTTTT,CASRQGADGELFF
.,TRBV2,TRBJ1-5,TRBD1,TGTGCCAGCGGTGGGACAGGGGGCGCATTCGCGATGCGGCCCCAGCATTTT,CASGGTGGAFAMRPQHF
.,TRBV19,TRBJ1-2,.,TGTGCCAGTAGTACGGGGAATCGGGGCTACACCTTC,CASSTGNRGYTF
.,TRBV6-4,TRBJ1-1,.,TGTGCCAGCAGTGACTCCGGAGGGCTGAACACTGAAGCTTTCTTT,CASSDSGGLNTEAFF
.,TRBV29-1,TRBJ1-1,TRBD1,TGCAGCGCCGGGACAGCTCAGAACACTGAAGCTTTCTTT,CSAGTAQNTEAFF
.,TRBV7-2,TRBJ1-4,.,TGTGCCAGCAGCTTAGAGCAGGGGAAGAATGAAAAACTGTTTTTT,CASSLEQGKNEKLFF
.,TRBV6-5,TRBJ2-2,.,TGTGCCAGCAGTTACCGACAGCAACGTAACACCGGGGAGCTGTTTTTT,CASSYRQQRNTGELFF
once,TRBV6-2/TRBV6-3,TRBJ1-2,.,TGTGCCAGCAGTCTCCAGGGAGGAACCTATGGCTACACCTTC,CASSLQGGTYGYTF
.,TRBV30,TRBJ2-3,.,TGTGCCTGGACGGTAGTCACAGATACGCAGTATTTT,CAWTVVTDTQYF
.,TRBV6-1,TRBJ1-1,TRBD1,TGTGCCAGCAGTGATTTAATAGGACAGGGCGACACTGAAGCTTTCTTT,CASSDLIGQGDTEAFF
.,TRBV5-4,TRBJ1-1,.,TGTGCCAGCAGCTGGGGGGGCACTGAAGCTTTCTTT,CASSWGGTEAFF
.,TRBV6-5,TRBJ1-2,TRBD1,TGTGCCAGCAGTTACCGGGACAGGGACTATGGCTACACCTTC,CASSYRDRDYGYTF
.,TRBV7-9,TRBJ2-5,TRBD2,TGTGCCAGCAGGAAAGGACTAGCGGGAGAGACCCAGTACTTC,CASRKGLAGETQYF
.,TRBV7-2,TRBJ2-2,TRBD2,TGTGCCAGCAGCTTCGGGACTAGCGGGAGAACCGGGGAGCTGTTTTTT,CASSFGTSGRTGELFF
.,TRBV27,TRBJ1-5,.,TGTGCCAGCAGAAAACAGGGCTTTAGCAATCAGCCCCAGCATTTT,CASRKQGFSNQPQHF
.,TRBV18,TRBJ1-5,.,TGTGCCAGCTCACCGTACAGGGTAGAAAATAGCAATCAGCCCCAGCATTTT,CASSPYRVENSNQPQHF
.,TRBV5-4,TRBJ2-3,TRBD2,TGTGCCAGCAGCTGGGGGGGGATAGGCACAGATACGCAGTATTTT,CASSWGGIGTDTQYF
.,TRBV12-3/TRBV12-4,TRBJ2-5,TRBD2,TGTGCCAGCAGTAGGACTAGCCAAGAGACCCAGTACTTC,CASSRTSQETQYF
.,TRBV6-5,TRBJ1-1,.,TGTGCCAGCAGTTACGGGGGACGGAGGGCGGTTAGAGCTTTCTTT,CASSYGGRRAVRAFF
.,TRBV6-5,TRBJ1-2,TRBD1,TGTGCCAGCAGGGACAGGGCGTGGGGGGGCTACACCTTC,CASRDRAWGGYTF
once,TRBV19,TRBJ1-2,.,TGTGCCAGTAGTATTCCCGGGGGGAACTATGGCTACACCTTC,CASSIPGGNYGYTF